This T cell receptor beta chain was sequenced during a study of PD-L1 blockade in urothelial cancer. Overall study context: Among blood samples, the median T cell count was 130,000 to 150,000.

Noted time point: pretreatment peripheral blood. Here immunoSEQ multiplex PCR was the method, and the copy in TCRdb shows in-frame clones only, minus some. The top ten hold more than 3% of the sample, which has approximately 50,000 clones, roughly four fifths seen once. Germline trimming cut 7 bases from V and 4 bases from J; bases unmatched to any gene: 3. CDR1 is LNHDA and CDR2 is SQIVND in the germline V gene (reference sequence). CDR3 size: 14 residues. This sequence joins TRBV19 and TRBJ1-6; 8 bases are a match to TRBD1. The receptor was isolated from a man aged 65-85 years with urothelial cancer. The sample in question was PBMCs, obtained around atezolizumab (anti-PD-L1) treatment. The CDR3 DNA reads as TGTGCCAGTAAGACAGGGGAGTATAATTCACCCCTCCACTTT. As protein: CASKTGEYNSPLHF.